This paragraph covers one T cell receptor (beta chain) sequence. Profiled with immunoSEQ multiplex PCR; TCRdb holds only in-frame clones, not every one. The data hold roughly 2,500,000 clones, with over 85% observed a single time. The data are from a study of shared clonotypes between healthy human individuals. Germline CDR1 reads SGHNT; CDR2 reads YYREEE (reference sequence). The CDR3 loop spans 14 amino acids. The V gene end was trimmed by 1 base and the J gene end by 8 bases; junction bases not matched to a gene: 1. The V call is TRBV5-4, the J call TRBJ1-6, with 9 bases lining up with TRBD1. The material sequenced was naive CD4+ T cells from PBMCs. Subset reported: CD45RA+ positively selected. The source is a man in his late teens or twenties in good health. Some clones in this sample may be carry-over from other donors' samples. This chain's CDR3 is CASSLTGGDSPLHF. The CDR3 region has the DNA TGTGCCAGCAGCTTGACAGGGGGCGATTCACCCCTCCACTTT.